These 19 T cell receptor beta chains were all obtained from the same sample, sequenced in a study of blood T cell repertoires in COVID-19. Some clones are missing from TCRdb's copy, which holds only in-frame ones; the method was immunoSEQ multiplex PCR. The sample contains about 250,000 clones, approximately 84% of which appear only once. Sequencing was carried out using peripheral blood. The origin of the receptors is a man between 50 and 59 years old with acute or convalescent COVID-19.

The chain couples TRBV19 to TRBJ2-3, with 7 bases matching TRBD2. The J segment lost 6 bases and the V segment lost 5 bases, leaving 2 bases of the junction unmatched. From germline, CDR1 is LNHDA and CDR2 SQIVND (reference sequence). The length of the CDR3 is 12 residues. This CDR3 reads CASSPLADTQYF. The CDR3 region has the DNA TGTGCCAGTAGTCCACTAGCGGATACGCAGTATTTT.

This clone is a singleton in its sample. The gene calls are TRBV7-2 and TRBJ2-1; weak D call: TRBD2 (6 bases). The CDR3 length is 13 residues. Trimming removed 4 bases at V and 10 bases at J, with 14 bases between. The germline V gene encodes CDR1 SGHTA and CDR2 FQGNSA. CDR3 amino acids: CASSSRERVEQFF. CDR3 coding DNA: TGTGCCAGCAGCTCCAGAGAGCGGGTAGAGCAGTTCTTC.

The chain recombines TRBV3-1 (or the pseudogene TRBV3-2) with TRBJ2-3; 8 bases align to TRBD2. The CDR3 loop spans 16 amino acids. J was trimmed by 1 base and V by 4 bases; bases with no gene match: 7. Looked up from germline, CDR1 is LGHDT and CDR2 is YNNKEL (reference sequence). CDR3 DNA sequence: TGTGCCAGCAGCCGCGTGAGTAGCGGGGGCACAGATACGCAGTATTTT. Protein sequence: CASSRVSSGGTDTQYF.

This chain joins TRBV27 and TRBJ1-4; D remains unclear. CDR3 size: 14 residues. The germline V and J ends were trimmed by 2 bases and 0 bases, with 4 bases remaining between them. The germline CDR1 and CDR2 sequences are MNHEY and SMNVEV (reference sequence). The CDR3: CASSLRATNEKLFF. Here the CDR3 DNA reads TGTGCCAGCAGTTTACGGGCAACTAATGAAAAACTGTTTTTT.

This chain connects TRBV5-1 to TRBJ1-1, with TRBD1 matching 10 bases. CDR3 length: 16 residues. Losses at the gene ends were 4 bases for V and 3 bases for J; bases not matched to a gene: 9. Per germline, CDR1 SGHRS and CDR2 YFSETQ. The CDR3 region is CASSDGTGVGYTEAFF. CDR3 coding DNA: TGCGCCAGCAGCGACGGGACAGGGGTCGGTTACACTGAAGCTTTCTTT.

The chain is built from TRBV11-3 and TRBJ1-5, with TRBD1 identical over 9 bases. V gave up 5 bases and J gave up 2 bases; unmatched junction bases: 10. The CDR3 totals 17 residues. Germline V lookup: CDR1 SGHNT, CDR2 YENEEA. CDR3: CASSPGQGKRGNQPQHF. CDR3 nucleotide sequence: TGTGCCAGCAGCCCGGGACAGGGAAAACGGGGCAATCAGCCCCAGCATTTT.

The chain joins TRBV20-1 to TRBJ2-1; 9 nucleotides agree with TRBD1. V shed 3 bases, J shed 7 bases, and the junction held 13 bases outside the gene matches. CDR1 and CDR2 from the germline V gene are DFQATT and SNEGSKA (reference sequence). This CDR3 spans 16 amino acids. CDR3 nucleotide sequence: TGCAGTGCTAGTCCCGTGGACAGGGGACCCCTAAATGAGCAGTTCTTC. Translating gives CSASPVDRGPLNEQFF.

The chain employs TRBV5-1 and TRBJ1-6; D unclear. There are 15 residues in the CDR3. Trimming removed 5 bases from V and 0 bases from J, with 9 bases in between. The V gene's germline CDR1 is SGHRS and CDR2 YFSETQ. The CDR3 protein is CASRWRDSYNSPLHF. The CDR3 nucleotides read TGCGCCAGCAGATGGAGGGACTCCTATAATTCACCCCTCCACTTT.

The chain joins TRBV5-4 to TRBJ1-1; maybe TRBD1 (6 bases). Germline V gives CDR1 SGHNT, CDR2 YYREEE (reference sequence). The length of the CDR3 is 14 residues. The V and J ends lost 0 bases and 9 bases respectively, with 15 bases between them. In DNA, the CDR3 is TGTGCCAGCAGCTTGGGGGGCGAACAGGGCAAAGCTTTCTTT. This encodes CASSLGGEQGKAFF.

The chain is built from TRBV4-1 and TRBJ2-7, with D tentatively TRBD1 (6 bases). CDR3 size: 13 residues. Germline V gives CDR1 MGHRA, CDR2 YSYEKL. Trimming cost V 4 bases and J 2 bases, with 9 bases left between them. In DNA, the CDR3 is TGCGCCAGCAGCCTCGACAGGCCCTACGAGCAGTACTTC. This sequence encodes CASSLDRPYEQYF.

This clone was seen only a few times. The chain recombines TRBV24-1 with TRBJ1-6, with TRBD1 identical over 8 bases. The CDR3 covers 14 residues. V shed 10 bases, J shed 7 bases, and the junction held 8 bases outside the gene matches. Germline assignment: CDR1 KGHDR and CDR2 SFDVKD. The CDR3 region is CATLPGQANSPLHF. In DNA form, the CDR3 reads TGTGCCACACTACCGGGACAGGCGAATTCACCCCTCCACTTT.

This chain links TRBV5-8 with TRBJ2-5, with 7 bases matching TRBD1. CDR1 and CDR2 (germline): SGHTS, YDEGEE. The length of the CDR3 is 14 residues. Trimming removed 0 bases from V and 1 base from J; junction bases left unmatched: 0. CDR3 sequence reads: CASSLDRGQETQYF. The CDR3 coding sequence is TGTGCCAGCAGCTTGGACAGGGGCCAAGAGACCCAGTACTTC.

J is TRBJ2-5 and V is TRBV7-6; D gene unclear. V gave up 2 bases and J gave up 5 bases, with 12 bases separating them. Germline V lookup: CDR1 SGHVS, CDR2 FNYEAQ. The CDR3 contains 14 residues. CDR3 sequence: CASSLRPVGETQYF. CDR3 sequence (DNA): TGTGCCAGCAGCTTAAGGCCCGTCGGGGAGACCCAGTACTTC. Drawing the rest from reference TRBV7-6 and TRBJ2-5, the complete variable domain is GAGVSQSPRYKVTKRGQDVALRCDPISGHVSLYWYRQALGQGPEFLTYFNYEAQQDKSGLPNDRFSAERPEGSISTLTIQRTEQRDSAMYRCASSLRPVGETQYFGPGTRLLVL.

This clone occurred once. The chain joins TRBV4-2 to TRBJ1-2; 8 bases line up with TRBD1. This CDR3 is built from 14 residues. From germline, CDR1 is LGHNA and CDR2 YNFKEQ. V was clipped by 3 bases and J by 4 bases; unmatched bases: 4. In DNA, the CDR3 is TGTGCCAGCAGCCAGGGGGGACAGGTCTATGGCTACACCTTC. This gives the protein CASSQGGQVYGYTF.

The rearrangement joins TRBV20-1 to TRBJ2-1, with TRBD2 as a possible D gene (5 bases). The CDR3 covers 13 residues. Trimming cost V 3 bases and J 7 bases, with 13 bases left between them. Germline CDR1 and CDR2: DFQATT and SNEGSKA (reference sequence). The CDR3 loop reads CSASSERENEQFF. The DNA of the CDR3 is TGCAGTGCTAGTAGCGAAAGGGAGAATGAGCAGTTCTTC.

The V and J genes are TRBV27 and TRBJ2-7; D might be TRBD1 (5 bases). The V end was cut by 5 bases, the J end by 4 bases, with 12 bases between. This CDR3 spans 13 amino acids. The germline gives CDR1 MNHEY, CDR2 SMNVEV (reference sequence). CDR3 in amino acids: CASSARVGYEQYF. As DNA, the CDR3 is TGTGCCAGCAGTGCCAGGGTAGGGTACGAGCAGTACTTC.

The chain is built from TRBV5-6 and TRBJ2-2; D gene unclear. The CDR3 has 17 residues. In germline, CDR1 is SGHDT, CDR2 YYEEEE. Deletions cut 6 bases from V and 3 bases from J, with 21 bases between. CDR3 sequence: CASKSIMAEEDTGELFF. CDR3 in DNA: TGTGCCAGCAAATCCATAATGGCGGAAGAAGACACCGGGGAGCTGTTTTTT.

CDR3 nucleotide sequence: TGTGCCAGCTCACCTCAGTACGTCTTGAACACTGAAGCTTTCTTT. Protein sequence: CASSPQYVLNTEAFF. The V call is TRBV18, the J call TRBJ1-1; D unresolved. The ends were cut back, 3 bases at V and 0 bases at J, with 11 bases in the middle. CDR1 KGHSH and CDR2 LQKENI come from the germline V gene. There are 15 residues in the CDR3.

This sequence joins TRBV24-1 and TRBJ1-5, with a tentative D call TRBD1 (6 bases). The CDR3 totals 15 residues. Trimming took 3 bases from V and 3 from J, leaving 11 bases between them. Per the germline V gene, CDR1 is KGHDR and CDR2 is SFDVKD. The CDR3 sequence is CATSDGGQVNQPQHF. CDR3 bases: TGTGCCACCAGTGATGGGGGCCAGGTCAATCAGCCCCAGCATTTT.